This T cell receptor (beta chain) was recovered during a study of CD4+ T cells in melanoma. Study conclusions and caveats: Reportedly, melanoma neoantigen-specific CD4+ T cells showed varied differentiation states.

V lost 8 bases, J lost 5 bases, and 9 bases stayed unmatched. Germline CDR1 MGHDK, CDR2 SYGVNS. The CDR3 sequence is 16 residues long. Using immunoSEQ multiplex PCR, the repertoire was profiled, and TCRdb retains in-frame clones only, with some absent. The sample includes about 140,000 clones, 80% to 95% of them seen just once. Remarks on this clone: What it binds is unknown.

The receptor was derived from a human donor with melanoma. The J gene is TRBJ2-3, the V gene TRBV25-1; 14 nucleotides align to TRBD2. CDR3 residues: CASYSGTSGGIDTQYF. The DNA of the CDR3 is TGTGCCAGCTACAGTGGGACTAGCGGGGGCATAGATACGCAGTATTTT.